The clone carrying this T cell receptor (beta chain) has more than one count but fewer than ten. Its antigen is still unknown. This specimen comes from a study of T cells after yellow fever vaccination. J lost 1 base, V lost 1 base, and 6 bases had no gene match. This CDR3 is built from 16 residues. Germline lookup yields CDR1 SGHTA and CDR2 FQGNSA. Study findings and constraints: The CD4 and CD8 compartments had a small share of their clonotypes in common.

Via MiXCR, TCRdb re-called the 5' RACE reads, giving one row per CDR3 protein. The profile shows around 350,000 distinct CDR3 sequences, approximately 5.7% of them singletons. This specimen consisted of PBMCs, obtained 5 days after the yellow fever booster vaccination. This TCR derives from a man aged 30 to 39 who received the YFV17D yellow fever vaccine. The chain couples TRBV7-2 to TRBJ2-7; 8 nucleotides match TRBD1. CDR3: CASSLGQGAQSYEQYF. CDR3 nucleotide sequence: TGTGCCAGCAGCTTAGGCCAGGGGGCCCAATCCTACGAGCAGTACTTC.